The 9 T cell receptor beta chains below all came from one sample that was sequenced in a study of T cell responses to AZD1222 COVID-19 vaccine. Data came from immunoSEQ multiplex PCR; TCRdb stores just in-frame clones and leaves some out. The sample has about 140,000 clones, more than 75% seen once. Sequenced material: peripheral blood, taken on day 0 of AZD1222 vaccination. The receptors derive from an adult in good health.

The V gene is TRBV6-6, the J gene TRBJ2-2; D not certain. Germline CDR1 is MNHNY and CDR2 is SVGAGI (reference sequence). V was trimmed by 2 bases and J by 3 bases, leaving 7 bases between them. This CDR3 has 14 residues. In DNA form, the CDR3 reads TGTGCCAGCAGTTACGGGCAGGACACCGGGGAGCTGTTTTTT. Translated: CASSYGQDTGELFF.

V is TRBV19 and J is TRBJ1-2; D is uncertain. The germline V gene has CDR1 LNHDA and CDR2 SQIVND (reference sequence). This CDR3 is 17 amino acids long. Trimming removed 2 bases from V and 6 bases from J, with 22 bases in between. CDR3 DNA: TGTGCCAGTAGTATAATCTTCTCGGACGGCAAGGGCCATGGCTACACCTTC. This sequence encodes CASSIIFSDGKGHGYTF.

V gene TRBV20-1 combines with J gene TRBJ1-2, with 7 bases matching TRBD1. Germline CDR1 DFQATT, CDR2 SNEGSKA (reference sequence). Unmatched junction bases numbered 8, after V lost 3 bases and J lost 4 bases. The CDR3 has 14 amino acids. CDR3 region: CSASKGQTLYGYTF. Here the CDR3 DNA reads TGCAGTGCTAGTAAGGGACAGACCCTCTATGGCTACACCTTC.

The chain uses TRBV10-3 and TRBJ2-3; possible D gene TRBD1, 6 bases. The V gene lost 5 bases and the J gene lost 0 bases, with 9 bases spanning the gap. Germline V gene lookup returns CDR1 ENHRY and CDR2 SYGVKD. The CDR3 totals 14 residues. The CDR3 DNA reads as TGTGCCATCAGTCAGACAGGTAGCACAGATACGCAGTATTTT. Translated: CAISQTGSTDTQYF.

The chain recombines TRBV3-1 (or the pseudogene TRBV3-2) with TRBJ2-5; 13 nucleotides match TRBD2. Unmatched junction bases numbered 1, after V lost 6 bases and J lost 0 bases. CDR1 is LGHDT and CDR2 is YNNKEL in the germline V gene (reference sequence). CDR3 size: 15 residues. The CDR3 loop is CASRLAGGNQETQYF. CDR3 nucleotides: TGTGCCAGCAGACTAGCGGGGGGGAACCAAGAGACCCAGTACTTC.

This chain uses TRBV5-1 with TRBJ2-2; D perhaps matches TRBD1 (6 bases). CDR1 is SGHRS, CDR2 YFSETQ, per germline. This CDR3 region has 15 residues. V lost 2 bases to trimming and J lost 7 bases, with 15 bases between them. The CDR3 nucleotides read TGCGCCAGCAGCTTCCTACAGGGTAGTGGCGGGGAGCTGTTTTTT. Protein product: CASSFLQGSGGELFF.

As DNA, the CDR3 is TGTGCCAGCAGCTTGGGCGGGGGGGCCTACAATGAGCAGTTCTTC. As protein: CASSLGGGAYNEQFF. The rearrangement uses TRBV11-3 and TRBJ2-1, with 9 bases fitting TRBD2. This CDR3 is built from 15 residues. Germline lookup yields CDR1 SGHNT and CDR2 YENEEA. Germline trimming cut 3 bases from V and 2 bases from J; bases unmatched to any gene: 2.

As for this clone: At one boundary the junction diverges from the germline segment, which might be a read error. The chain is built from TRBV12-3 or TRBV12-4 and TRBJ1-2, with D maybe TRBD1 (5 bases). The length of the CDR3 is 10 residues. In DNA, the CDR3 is TGTGCCAGCAGTTGGGGACTACTGGCCTTC. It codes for CASSWGLLAF.

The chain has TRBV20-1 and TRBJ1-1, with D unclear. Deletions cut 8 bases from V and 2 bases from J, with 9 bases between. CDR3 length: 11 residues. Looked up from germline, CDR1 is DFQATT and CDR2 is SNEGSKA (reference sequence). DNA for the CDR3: TGCAGTACTTTCCAAAACACTGAAGCTTTCTTT. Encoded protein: CSTFQNTEAFF.